A single sample gave rise to the 25 T cell receptor beta chains below, sequenced in a study of blood T cell repertoires in COVID-19. Using immunoSEQ multiplex PCR, the repertoire was profiled, and TCRdb retains in-frame clones only, with some absent. The sample holds tens of thousands of clones, over 80% seen once. The sequenced sample was peripheral blood. Receptors originate from a man aged 50 to 60 with acute or convalescent COVID-19.

V and J are TRBV3-1 (or the pseudogene TRBV3-2) and TRBJ2-1; 11 positions agree with TRBD1. This CDR3 contains 15 residues. Unmatched junction bases numbered 2, after V lost 4 bases and J lost 3 bases. Germline lookup yields CDR1 LGHDT and CDR2 YNNKEL (reference sequence). The CDR3 DNA follows: TGTGCCAGCAGCCTGGGGACAGGGGGCTACAATGAGCAGTTCTTC. This sequence encodes CASSLGTGGYNEQFF.

The CDR3 protein is CASSLALVGSSYNSPLHF. The CDR3 region has the DNA TGTGCCAGCAGCTTAGCGCTGGTCGGGAGCTCCTATAATTCACCCCTCCACTTT. The V and J genes are TRBV7-2 and TRBJ1-6; D is undetermined. Germline values: CDR1 SGHTA, CDR2 FQGNSA. The CDR3 is 18 amino acids. The V gene lost 0 bases and the J gene lost 0 bases, with 12 bases spanning the gap.

The chain recombines TRBV5-1 with TRBJ2-2, with 11 bases identical to TRBD2. Germline V CDR1 and CDR2: SGHRS, YFSETQ. The CDR3 is made up of 14 amino acids. The V gene end was trimmed by 6 bases and the J gene end by 7 bases; junction bases not matched to a gene: 5. CDR3 loop: CASKLAGVGGELFF. In DNA form, the CDR3 reads TGCGCCAGCAAACTAGCGGGGGTTGGCGGGGAGCTGTTTTTT.

In the case of this clone: The germline gene is not matched at one end of the junction; a read error may be the cause. The CDR3 coding sequence is TGTGCCAGCAGCTTATCCGCGGACACCGAAGCTTTCTTT. It codes for CASSLSADTEAFF. The rearrangement links TRBV11-1 to TRBJ1-1; TRBD1 is a possible D gene (5 bases). The germline V gene encodes CDR1 SGHAT and CDR2 FQDESV (reference sequence). This CDR3 region has 13 residues.

The chain employs TRBV20-1 and TRBJ2-5; TRBD2 matches at 8 bases. Germline V CDR1 and CDR2: DFQATT, SNEGSKA (reference sequence). This CDR3 region has 15 residues. V lost 3 bases, J lost 5 bases, and 11 bases stayed unmatched. The CDR3 coding sequence is TGCAGTGCTAGTCCTCCTAGCGGGCCGGGGGAGACCCAGTACTTC. It yields the protein CSASPPSGPGETQYF.

The chain joins TRBV3-1 (or the pseudogene TRBV3-2) to TRBJ1-4; 8 nucleotides match TRBD1. Per germline, CDR1 LGHDT and CDR2 YNNKEL (reference sequence). V gave up 2 bases and J gave up 8 bases; unmatched junction bases: 7. The CDR3 runs to 15 residues. CDR3 region: CASSQPTGAGEKLFF. CDR3 nucleotides: TGTGCCAGCAGCCAACCGACAGGGGCGGGCGAAAAACTGTTTTTT.

Here the CDR3 reads CASSLRQEETQYF. The DNA for the CDR3 is TGCGCCAGCAGCCTCCGACAGGAAGAGACCCAGTACTTC. This chain connects TRBV5-1 to TRBJ2-5; D might be TRBD1 (6 bases). Germline V gives CDR1 SGHRS, CDR2 YFSETQ. Trimming removed 4 bases at V and 3 bases at J, with 10 bases between. This CDR3 region has 13 residues.

The J gene is TRBJ2-7, the V gene TRBV11-2; TRBD2 matches at 12 bases. With V trimmed by 5 bases and J by 9 bases, 5 bases remained unmatched. This CDR3 region has 13 residues. Germline lookup yields CDR1 SGHAT and CDR2 FQNNGV. The CDR3 region is CASSGLAGPAQYF. As DNA, the CDR3 is TGTGCCAGCAGCGGACTAGCGGGACCGGCGCAGTACTTC.

V gene TRBV6-5 combines with J gene TRBJ1-2, with D unclear. V shed 0 bases and J shed 7 bases, with 15 bases lying between them. Germline V CDR1 and CDR2: MNHEY, SVGAGI. The CDR3 length is 15 residues. This chain's CDR3 is CASSYSNQAGSGYTF. As DNA, the CDR3 is TGTGCCAGCAGTTACTCGAACCAGGCGGGTAGTGGCTACACCTTC.

The chain joins TRBV5-1 to TRBJ2-1; 10 nucleotides match TRBD2. Germline V gene data show CDR1 as SGHRS and CDR2 as YFSETQ. V lost 0 bases, J lost 0 bases, and 6 bases stayed unmatched. This CDR3 is 18 amino acids long. This CDR3 is CASSLAFSGGSSYNEQFF. For the CDR3, the DNA is TGCGCCAGCAGCTTGGCCTTTAGCGGGGGGAGCTCCTACAATGAGCAGTTCTTC.

The V gene is TRBV6-2 or TRBV6-3, the J gene TRBJ2-7; TRBD2 aligns across 8 bases. Trimming took 6 bases from V and 0 from J; bases not matched to a gene: 7. This CDR3 comprises 15 residues. The germline CDR1 and CDR2 sequences are MNHEY and SVGEGT. The CDR3 region is CASSLSSGYSYEQYF. The DNA for the CDR3 is TGTGCCAGCAGCCTCTCTAGCGGGTACTCCTACGAGCAGTACTTC.

The genes are TRBV3-1 (or the pseudogene TRBV3-2) and TRBJ1-5, with D tentatively TRBD1 (5 bases). V lost 3 bases to trimming and J lost 4 bases, with 13 bases between them. The germline V gene encodes CDR1 LGHDT and CDR2 YNNKEL (reference sequence). This CDR3 spans 15 amino acids. The CDR3 protein is CASSHDPQGNQPQHF. In DNA form, the CDR3 reads TGTGCCAGCAGCCATGACCCGCAGGGTAATCAGCCCCAGCATTTT.

This chain joins TRBV30 and TRBJ1-5; D possibly corresponds to TRBD1 (6 bases). There are 15 residues in the CDR3. CDR1 and CDR2 (germline): GTSNPN, SVGIG (reference sequence). Trimming removed 1 base from V and 2 bases from J, with 12 bases in between. As DNA, the CDR3 is TGTGCCTGGAGTGGGAACAGGGTAGGCAATCAGCCCCAGCATTTT. This translates into CAWSGNRVGNQPQHF. Complete variable domain (other parts from reference TRBV30 and TRBJ1-5): SQTIHQWPATLVQPVGSPLSLECTVEGTSNPNLYWYRQAAGRGLQLLFYSVGIGQISSEVPQNLSASRPQDRQFILSSKKLLLSDSGFYLCAWSGNRVGNQPQHFGDGTRLSIL.

This rearrangement joins TRBV9 to TRBJ2-2, with 12 bases fitting TRBD2. V lost 0 bases and J lost 4; bases outside the gene matches: 1. CDR3 length equals 16 residues. Germline V gene sequence: CDR1 SGDLS, CDR2 YYNGEE. The CDR3 spells CASSVELAGGTGELFF. CDR3 DNA sequence: TGTGCCAGCAGCGTAGAACTAGCGGGGGGCACCGGGGAGCTGTTTTTT.

This chain joins TRBV6-5 and TRBJ2-5; no reliable D call. The CDR3 has 11 amino acids. V gave up 6 bases and J gave up 5 bases, with 7 bases separating them. Per germline, CDR1 MNHEY and CDR2 SVGAGI. The CDR3 loop reads CASRIQETQYF. The CDR3 nucleotides are TGTGCCAGCAGGATTCAGGAGACCCAGTACTTC.

The rearrangement uses TRBV30 and TRBJ2-7; maybe TRBD2 (5 bases). The CDR3 runs to 12 residues. Germline V gene sequence: CDR1 GTSNPN, CDR2 SVGIG (reference sequence). V was cut by 2 bases and J by 7 bases, with 12 bases left in between. The DNA for the CDR3 is TGTGCCTGGAGTCCTAGCATCGGAGAGCAGTACTTC. This encodes CAWSPSIGEQYF.

The chain combines TRBV19 with TRBJ1-1; 7 bases are shared with TRBD1. This CDR3 is 14 amino acids long. CDR1 is LNHDA, CDR2 SQIVND, per germline (reference sequence). Unmatched junction bases numbered 4, after V lost 2 bases and J lost 4 bases. In nucleotides, the CDR3 is TGTGCCAGTAGTATACCAGGGGGAATCACTGAAGCTTTCTTT. Encoded protein: CASSIPGGITEAFF.

The gene calls are TRBV10-2 and TRBJ2-7; 7 nucleotides match TRBD1. CDR3 length: 14 residues. V lost 6 bases, J lost 1 base, and 6 bases stayed unmatched. The germline V gene has CDR1 WSHSY and CDR2 SAAADI. The CDR3, as DNA: TGCGCCAGCAGGGTTAGACAGGGTTCCTACGAGCAGTACTTC. Encoded protein: CASRVRQGSYEQYF.

The V call is TRBV24-1, the J call TRBJ2-5; D possibly corresponds to TRBD2 (5 bases). Between the trimmed V and J ends, which lost 0 bases and 3 bases, there was a span of 13 bases. CDR1 is KGHDR and CDR2 is SFDVKD in the germline V gene. The CDR3 runs to 16 residues. CDR3 region: CATSDLGASGKETQYF. CDR3 DNA sequence: TGTGCCACCAGTGATTTGGGCGCCTCGGGAAAAGAGACCCAGTACTTC.

This chain connects TRBV19 to TRBJ1-5; the match to TRBD1 covers 8 bases. The CDR3 is 15 residues long. Trimming took 8 bases from V and 0 from J; bases not matched to a gene: 6. Germline V lookup: CDR1 LNHDA, CDR2 SQIVND (reference sequence). This CDR3 reads CASAETGVSNQPQHF. CDR3 DNA: TGTGCCAGTGCCGAGACAGGGGTTAGCAATCAGCCCCAGCATTTT.

CDR3 sequence reads: CASSRYASGNTIYF. The CDR3 DNA reads as TGTGCCAGCAGCCGGTATGCGTCTGGAAACACCATATATTTT. V is TRBV5-5 and J is TRBJ1-3; D not certain. CDR1 and CDR2 (germline): SGHKS, YYEKEE (reference sequence). V shed 4 bases and J shed 1 base, with 9 bases lying between them. CDR3 length equals 14 residues.

The chain recombines TRBV6-6 with TRBJ1-2, with 7 bases aligning to TRBD1. Germline-derived CDR1 and CDR2 are MNHNY and SVGAGI (reference sequence). The CDR3 has 15 amino acids. With V trimmed by 4 bases and J by 2 bases, 7 bases remained unmatched. DNA of the CDR3: TGTGCCAGCAGTTTCCCGGGACAGACCAACTATGGCTACACCTTC. Amino acid sequence: CASSFPGQTNYGYTF.

In its sample, this clone was seen a few times. The V call is TRBV7-9, the J call TRBJ2-7, with D maybe TRBD1 (6 bases). The ends were cut back, 5 bases at V and 3 bases at J, with 14 bases in the middle. The CDR3 loop spans 14 amino acids. Per the germline V gene, CDR1 is SEHNR and CDR2 is FQNEAQ (reference sequence). The CDR3 protein is CASSQTGTLYEQYF. The CDR3 DNA follows: TGTGCCAGCAGCCAAACAGGGACGCTCTACGAGCAGTACTTC.

The chain couples TRBV30 to TRBJ2-4; D perhaps matches TRBD2 (6 bases). Trimming pared 2 bases from V and 4 bases from J, leaving 15 bases between. The germline gives CDR1 GTSNPN, CDR2 SVGIG (reference sequence). There are 15 residues in the CDR3. Written as DNA, the CDR3 is TGTGCCTGGAGTTACGGGGCTAGCGTAAAAAACATTCAGTACTTC. Translated: CAWSYGASVKNIQYF. Drawing the rest from reference TRBV30 and TRBJ2-4, the complete variable domain is SQTIHQWPATLVQPVGSPLSLECTVEGTSNPNLYWYRQAAGRGLQLLFYSVGIGQISSEVPQNLSASRPQDRQFILSSKKLLLSDSGFYLCAWSYGASVKNIQYFGAGTRLSVL.

This clone appeared once. V gene TRBV7-6 combines with J gene TRBJ1-1; 9 bases fit TRBD1. Germline trimming cut 0 bases from V and 3 bases from J; bases unmatched to any gene: 23. Looked up from germline, CDR1 is SGHVS and CDR2 is FNYEAQ. The CDR3 has 22 amino acids. CDR3 nucleotides: TGTGCCAGCAGCTTAGCACCATCCGGGACAGGGATTACCGGGAGAACGGACACTGAAGCTTTCTTT. Amino acids: CASSLAPSGTGITGRTDTEAFF.